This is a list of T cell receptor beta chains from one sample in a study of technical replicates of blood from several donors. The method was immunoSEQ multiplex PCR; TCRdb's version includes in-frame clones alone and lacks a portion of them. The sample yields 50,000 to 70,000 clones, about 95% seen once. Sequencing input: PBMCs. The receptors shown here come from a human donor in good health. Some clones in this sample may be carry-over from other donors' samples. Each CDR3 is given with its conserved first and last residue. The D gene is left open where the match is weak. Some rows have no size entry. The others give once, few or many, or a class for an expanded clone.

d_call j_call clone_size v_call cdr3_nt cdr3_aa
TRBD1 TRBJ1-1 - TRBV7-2 TGTGCCAGCACCTTTGACAGGGGCACTGAAGCTTTCTTT CASTFDRGTEAFF
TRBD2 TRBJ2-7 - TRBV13 TGTGCCAGCAGCTTAGATGTCCCCGGGACTAGCGGGAGGGCGATCTCCTACGAGCAGTACTTC CASSLDVPGTSGRAISYEQYF
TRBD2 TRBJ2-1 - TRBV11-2 TGTGCCAGCAGCTTAACGCAATCGGGAGGGCCAATTGAGCAGTTCTTC CASSLTQSGGPIEQFF
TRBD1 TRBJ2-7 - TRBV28 TGTGCCAGCAGACAGGGGGACTACGAGCAGTACTTC CASRQGDYEQYF
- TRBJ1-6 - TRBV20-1 TGCGGGGCGGGGCCCTCACCCCTCCACTTT CGAGPSPLHF
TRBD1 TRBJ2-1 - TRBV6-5 TGTGCCAGCAGTCACAGGGGGCGCAACAATGAGCAGTTCTTC CASSHRGRNNEQFF
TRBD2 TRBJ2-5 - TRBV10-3 TGTGCCATCAGAGGCGGACTAGCGGGAGAAGAGACCCAGTACTTC CAIRGGLAGEETQYF
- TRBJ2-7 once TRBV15 TGTGCCACCAGCAGAGTGCTGTCTCAGGACGAGCAGTACTTC CATSRVLSQDEQYF
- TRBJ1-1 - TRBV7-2 TGTGCCAGCAGTTTCCGAGGGGGCACTGAAGCTTTCTTT CASSFRGGTEAFF
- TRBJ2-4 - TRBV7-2 TGTGCCAGCAGCCCCTCGAACATTCAGTACTTC CASSPSNIQYF
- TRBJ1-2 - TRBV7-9 TGTGCCAGCAGCTTATCGAGGGAAGGGGGTCGCTATGGCTACACCTTC CASSLSREGGRYGYTF
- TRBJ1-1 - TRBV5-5 TGTGCCAGCAGTCCCACCCAGGAAGCTTTCTTT CASSPTQEAFF
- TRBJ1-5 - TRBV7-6 TGTGCCAGCAGCTTAGCGCAAAGGGACTCCCATCAGCCCCAGCATTTT CASSLAQRDSHQPQHF
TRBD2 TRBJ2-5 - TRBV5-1 TGCGCCAGCAGCCGGACTAGAGAGGAGACCCAGTACTTC CASSRTREETQYF
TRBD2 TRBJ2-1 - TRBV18 TGTGCCAGCTCATTGCGGGAGACCGATGAGCAGTTCTTC CASSLRETDEQFF
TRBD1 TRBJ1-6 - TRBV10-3 TGTGCCATCAGGGGGACAGGGGGCGATTCACCCCTCCACTTT CAIRGTGGDSPLHF
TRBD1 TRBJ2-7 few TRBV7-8 TGTGCCAGCGGTGACAGGGCCTACGAGCAGTACTTC CASGDRAYEQYF
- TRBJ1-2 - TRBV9 TGTGCCAGCAGCGGCTCTCGACAGAACCTATATGGCTACACCTTC CASSGSRQNLYGYTF
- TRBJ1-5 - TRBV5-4 TGTGCCAGCAGCTTAAGTGGACACCAGCCCCAGCATTTT CASSLSGHQPQHF
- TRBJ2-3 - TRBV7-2 TGTGCCAGCAGCTTACGAGGGGGAGATACGCAGTATTTT CASSLRGGDTQYF
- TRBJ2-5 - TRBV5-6 TGTGCCAGCAGCCCGCGAGGCCCGGGTCAAGAGACCCAGTACTTC CASSPRGPGQETQYF
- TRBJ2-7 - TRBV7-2 TGTGCCAGCAGCTTAGACTTCGTGGGCGCGGGGGCGACGCAGTACTTC CASSLDFVGAGATQYF
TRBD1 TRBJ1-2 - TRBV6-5 TGTGCCGTGGGGGGACAGGGTTCGATAAACTATGGCTACACCTTC CAVGGQGSINYGYTF
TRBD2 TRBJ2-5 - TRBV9 TGTGCCAGCAGCGTAAGCTCTAGCGGGAGGGGGGAGACCCAGTACTTC CASSVSSSGRGETQYF
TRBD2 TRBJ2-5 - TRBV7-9 TGTGCCAGCAGCTTAGCGGGAGGGCGTGGGGAGACCCAGTACTTC CASSLAGGRGETQYF
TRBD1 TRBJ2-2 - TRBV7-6 TGTGCCAGCAGACTTGGGACAGTGGATACCGGGGAGCTGTTTTTT CASRLGTVDTGELFF
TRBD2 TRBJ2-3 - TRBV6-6 TGTGCCAGCAGTTACTGGCGGGGGACTAGCACAGATACGCAGTATTTT CASSYWRGTSTDTQYF
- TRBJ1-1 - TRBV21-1 TGTGCCAGCAGCAAAGGGACGGGGGACACTGAAGCTTTCTTT CASSKGTGDTEAFF
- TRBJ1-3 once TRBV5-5 TGTGCCAGCAGCTTGGAAGGAGGGGCCGGAAACACCATATATTTT CASSLEGGAGNTIYF
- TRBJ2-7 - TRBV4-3 TGCGCCAGCAGCCGTAGTACAGGGAGCTCCTACGAGCAGTACTTC CASSRSTGSSYEQYF
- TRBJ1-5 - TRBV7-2 TGTGCCAGCAGCTTAGTCTTTGGGCCTCAGCATTTT CASSLVFGPQHF
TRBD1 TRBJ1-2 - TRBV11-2 TGTGCCAGCAGCTCCCCACGGGGACAGGGTTATAACTATGGCTACACCTTC CASSSPRGQGYNYGYTF
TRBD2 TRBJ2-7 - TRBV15 TGTGCCACCAGCATAGGGACTAGCGGGAACTACGAGCAGTACTTC CATSIGTSGNYEQYF